This TCR beta chain stems from a study of blood T cell repertoires in COVID-19. Those enrolled, adults aged roughly 18 to 90 years, came from under 25 US areas. In germline, CDR1 is LNHDA, CDR2 SQIVND (reference sequence). This CDR3 has 15 amino acids. With V trimmed by 7 bases and J by 1 base, 10 bases remained unmatched. TCRdb keeps only in-frame clones here, not all; method: immunoSEQ multiplex PCR. The sample holds approximately 390,000 clones, 88% seen once. The sequence was obtained from a woman aged 40 to 50 with acute COVID-19. The sample consisted of PBMCs or T cells enriched from blood (not recorded which). The chain couples TRBV19 to TRBJ2-7; 7 nucleotides line up with TRBD1. In nucleotides, the CDR3 is TGTGCCAGTAAGATTGAAAACAGGGGATCCTACGAGCAGTACTTC. Translating gives CASKIENRGSYEQYF. The entire variable domain, with the rest obtained from reference TRBV19 and TRBJ2-7, is as follows: DGGITQSPKYLFRKEGQNVTLSCEQNLNHDAMYWYRQDPGQGLRLIYYSQIVNDFQKGDIAEGYSVSREKKESFPLTVTSAQKNPTAFYLCASKIENRGSYEQYFGPGTRLTVT.